The clone carrying this TCR beta chain is medium-sized (0.01 to 0.1%) in the sample. Sequencing was performed with immunoSEQ multiplex PCR; in TCRdb, only in-frame clones are kept and a portion is missing. Here the sample spans about 86,000 clones, around four fifths being singletons. The V gene's germline CDR1 is ENHRY and CDR2 SYGVKD. J gave up 7 bases and V 10 bases, and 8 bases lay outside the gene matches. The CDR3 is 14 residues long. The sample comes from a study of blood T cell repertoires in COVID-19. This TCR was recovered from a man in his fifties with acute or convalescent COVID-19. The gene calls are TRBV10-3 and TRBJ1-6; 9 nucleotides align to TRBD1. Specimen: peripheral blood. CDR3: CATLDRGNNSPLHF. The CDR3 coding sequence is TGTGCCACACTGGACAGGGGAAACAATTCACCCCTCCACTTT.